These 9 T cell receptor beta chains share one sample of origin, sequenced in a study of shared T cell receptors in the human thymus. The data were produced by immunoSEQ multiplex PCR, yet TCRdb's version contains in-frame clones alone and is incomplete. The sample has under 700,000 clones; approximately 80% are singletons. This sample also appeared in a second study, on human thymus T cells.

The sequenced sample consisted of thymocytes. The receptors derive from a boy younger than two with a congenital heart defect.

The chain recombines TRBV9 with TRBJ1-2, with D perhaps TRBD1 (5 bases). Germline V gene data show CDR1 as SGDLS and CDR2 as YYNGEE. Trimming stripped 6 bases from V and 5 bases from J, with 11 bases between. The CDR3 totals 12 residues. CDR3 coding DNA: TGTGCCAGCACCAGGGAGGAATATGGCTACACCTTC. Translation: CASTREEYGYTF. Together with reference TRBV9 and TRBJ1-2, the CDR3 gives the full variable domain: DSGVTQTPKHLITATGQRVTLRCSPRSGDLSVYWYQQSLDQGLQFLIQYYNGEERAKGNILERFSAQQFPDLHSELNLSSLELGDSALYFCASTREEYGYTFGSGTRLTVV.

The chain carries TRBV28 and TRBJ2-3; possible D gene TRBD1, 7 bases. There are 15 residues in the CDR3. V was clipped by 6 bases and J by 0 bases, with 13 bases between them. Germline V lookup: CDR1 MDHEN, CDR2 SYDVKM. CDR3 coding DNA: TGTGCCAGCAGGGCGGGACAGACCAGCACAGATACGCAGTATTTT. Translated, it gives CASRAGQTSTDTQYF.

The V call is TRBV27, the J call TRBJ1-3; 8 nucleotides line up with TRBD1. The CDR3 runs to 15 residues. V lost 4 bases, J lost 2 bases, and 4 bases stayed unmatched. The V gene's germline CDR1 is MNHEY and CDR2 SMNVEV (reference sequence). The CDR3: CASSSGQGAGNTIYF. Here the CDR3 DNA reads TGTGCCAGCAGTTCTGGACAGGGAGCTGGAAACACCATATATTTT.

The chain couples TRBV19 to TRBJ1-2, with D maybe TRBD1 (5 bases). V dropped 5 bases and J dropped 3 bases, with 13 bases sitting between them. The V gene's germline CDR1 is LNHDA and CDR2 SQIVND (reference sequence). The CDR3 totals 14 residues. CDR3 residues: CASSPGERDYGYTF. In nucleotides, the CDR3 is TGTGCCAGTAGTCCGGGGGAGCGGGACTATGGCTACACCTTC.

V gene TRBV7-2 combines with J gene TRBJ2-3, with TRBD1 matching over 9 bases. Trimming cost V 4 bases and J 3 bases; bases outside gene matches: 5. CDR3 length equals 15 residues. CDR1 and CDR2 from the germline V gene are SGHTA and FQGNSA. This CDR3 reads CASSSRDRATDTQYF. CDR3 in DNA: TGTGCCAGCAGCTCCCGGGACAGGGCTACAGATACGCAGTATTTT. Full variable domain (outside the CDR3, taken from reference TRBV7-2 and TRBJ2-3): GAGVSQSPSNKVTEKGKDVELRCDPISGHTALYWYRQSLGQGLEFLIYFQGNSAPDKSGLPSDRFSAERTGGSVSTLTIQRTQQEDSAVYLCASSSRDRATDTQYFGPGTRLTVL.

The chain links TRBV25-1 to TRBJ2-2, with 7 bases lining up with TRBD2. This CDR3 is 14 amino acids long. With 4 bases clipped from V and 3 bases from J, the junction kept 2 bases outside the gene matches. Per the germline V gene, CDR1 is MGHDK and CDR2 is SYGVNS. The CDR3 nucleotides are TGTGCCAGCAGTGGGCGGGAGCACACCGGGGAGCTGTTTTTT. Translation gives CASSGREHTGELFF.

This clone was seen only a few times. The genes are TRBV19 and TRBJ1-5; 7 nucleotides align to TRBD1. This CDR3 comprises 14 residues. The V and J ends lost 7 bases and 7 bases, in that order; junction bases with no gene match: 10. In germline, CDR1 is LNHDA, CDR2 SQIVND (reference sequence). As DNA, the CDR3 is TGTGCCAGTAATGTCAGGGGGTCGGACCAGCCCCAGCATTTT. Protein product: CASNVRGSDQPQHF.

V usage is TRBV7-2 and J usage is TRBJ2-7; 15 bases agree with TRBD2. Germline CDR1 SGHTA, CDR2 FQGNSA. V was pared by 2 bases and J by 3 bases, with 11 bases of the junction left unmatched. The CDR3 consists of 19 residues. CDR3 sequence: CASSLLIPGTSGRNYEQYF. The CDR3 DNA reads TGTGCCAGCAGCTTATTAATCCCCGGGACTAGCGGGAGGAACTACGAGCAGTACTTC.

This chain uses TRBV6-4 with TRBJ2-1; TRBD2 matches at 9 bases. Looked up from germline, CDR1 is MRHNA and CDR2 is SNTAGT. The V gene end was trimmed by 2 bases and the J gene end by 0 bases; junction bases not matched to a gene: 2. The CDR3 loop spans 16 amino acids. The CDR3, as DNA: TGTGCCAGCAGTGACGCGGGAGGGAGCTCCTACAATGAGCAGTTCTTC. Translating it yields CASSDAGGSSYNEQFF.